The rows below give T cell receptor beta chains drawn from one sample of a study of shared clonotypes between healthy human individuals. Using immunoSEQ multiplex PCR, the repertoire was profiled, and TCRdb retains in-frame clones only, with some absent. Found here are a few hundred thousand clones, more than 95% of them singletons; the top ten hold about 0.06%. The sequencing sample was made of naive CD4+ T cells sorted from blood. These receptors came from a woman younger than 45 in good health. Both conserved end residues are part of each CDR3. Fields, in order: V gene, clone size, D gene, J gene, CDR3 DNA, CDR3 protein. The D gene is left open where the match is weak. Clone size, where shown, is once, few, many, or a class for clones that have expanded.

V gene: TRBV7-8
clone size: once
D gene: -
J gene: TRBJ1-3
CDR3 DNA: TGTGCCAGCAGCTCAGACAACTCTGGAAACACCATATATTTT
CDR3 protein: CASSSDNSGNTIYF

V gene: TRBV13
clone size: -
D gene: TRBD2
J gene: TRBJ2-7
CDR3 DNA: TGTGCCAGCAGCTTCGCTAGCGGGATAGGCGAGCAGTACTTC
CDR3 protein: CASSFASGIGEQYF

V gene: TRBV14
clone size: -
D gene: -
J gene: TRBJ2-5
CDR3 DNA: TGTGCCAGCAGCCGGCTAGGGCAAGAGACCCAGTACTTC
CDR3 protein: CASSRLGQETQYF

V gene: TRBV29-1
clone size: -
D gene: TRBD2
J gene: TRBJ2-7
CDR3 DNA: TGCAGCGTGACTAGCGGGACCAGCTCGGGGCAGTACTTC
CDR3 protein: CSVTSGTSSGQYF

V gene: TRBV6-5
clone size: -
D gene: -
J gene: TRBJ2-1
CDR3 DNA: TGTGCCAGCAGTTACTCCCGACAGTCCTACAATGAGCAGTTCTTC
CDR3 protein: CASSYSRQSYNEQFF

V gene: TRBV30
clone size: -
D gene: -
J gene: TRBJ2-5
CDR3 DNA: TGTGCCTGGAGTGCAGGGAGTGGGGAGACCCAGTACTTC
CDR3 protein: CAWSAGSGETQYF

V gene: TRBV9
clone size: -
D gene: TRBD1
J gene: TRBJ1-2
CDR3 DNA: TGTGCCAGCAGCGACGCAGACAGGGCTTTTAACTATGGCTACACCTTC
CDR3 protein: CASSDADRAFNYGYTF

V gene: TRBV5-5
clone size: -
D gene: -
J gene: TRBJ2-1
CDR3 DNA: TGTGCCAGCAGCTTTCTACAGGGTGGGTACAATGAGCAGTTCTTC
CDR3 protein: CASSFLQGGYNEQFF

V gene: TRBV2
clone size: -
D gene: -
J gene: TRBJ2-5
CDR3 DNA: TGTGCCAGCAGCGGAGAGCTTCAGCAGACCCAGTACTTC
CDR3 protein: CASSGELQQTQYF

V gene: TRBV28
clone size: -
D gene: -
J gene: TRBJ2-7
CDR3 DNA: TGTGCGAGCATGAAGGCGCCGGGCGGGCAGTACTTC
CDR3 protein: CASMKAPGGQYF

V gene: TRBV6-5
clone size: -
D gene: -
J gene: TRBJ2-5
CDR3 DNA: TGTGCCAGCCTCGAAGGGGAGACCCAGTACTTC
CDR3 protein: CASLEGETQYF

V gene: TRBV5-1
clone size: -
D gene: TRBD1
J gene: TRBJ2-7
CDR3 DNA: TGCGCCAGCAGCAAGACAGGGGGGAACTACGAGCAGTACTTC
CDR3 protein: CASSKTGGNYEQYF

V gene: TRBV19
clone size: -
D gene: -
J gene: TRBJ2-7
CDR3 DNA: TGTGCCAGTAGTATTGCGGACAACGAGCAGTACTTC
CDR3 protein: CASSIADNEQYF

V gene: TRBV5-4
clone size: -
D gene: -
J gene: TRBJ1-3
CDR3 DNA: TGTGCCAGCAGCTTAGATCGGGTACCTGGAAACACCATATATTTT
CDR3 protein: CASSLDRVPGNTIYF

V gene: TRBV25-1
clone size: -
D gene: TRBD1
J gene: TRBJ1-2
CDR3 DNA: TGTGCCAGCAGCGAGGACCCGACAGGGGCAATCTATGGCTACACCTTC
CDR3 protein: CASSEDPTGAIYGYTF

V gene: TRBV11-2
clone size: -
D gene: TRBD2
J gene: TRBJ2-3
CDR3 DNA: TGTGCCAGCAGCTTAGTTGTGGCGGGAGGGCTCGCAGATACGCAGTATTTT
CDR3 protein: CASSLVVAGGLADTQYF

V gene: TRBV28
clone size: once
D gene: -
J gene: TRBJ2-6
CDR3 DNA: TGTGCCAGCGAGAAGGGGTTAACTGGGGCCAACGTCCTGACTTTC
CDR3 protein: CASEKGLTGANVLTF

V gene: TRBV18
clone size: -
D gene: TRBD2
J gene: TRBJ2-3
CDR3 DNA: TGTGCCAGCTCACCCGGGAGGGCCGGGGATACGCAGTATTTT
CDR3 protein: CASSPGRAGDTQYF

V gene: TRBV6-1
clone size: -
D gene: -
J gene: TRBJ1-4
CDR3 DNA: TGTGCCAGCAGTGGATCCACTAATGAAAAACTGTTTTTT
CDR3 protein: CASSGSTNEKLFF

V gene: TRBV10-3
clone size: -
D gene: TRBD1
J gene: TRBJ2-7
CDR3 DNA: TGTGCCACCGGAGGGGGACAGGGCTCCTACGAGCAGTACTTC
CDR3 protein: CATGGGQGSYEQYF

V gene: TRBV18
clone size: -
D gene: -
J gene: TRBJ2-3
CDR3 DNA: TGTGCCAGCTCACCACCGGGATTCACAGATACGCAGTATTTT
CDR3 protein: CASSPPGFTDTQYF

V gene: TRBV14
clone size: -
D gene: -
J gene: TRBJ2-5
CDR3 DNA: TGTGCCAGCAGCCCGGGTGGAGAGACCCAGTACTTC
CDR3 protein: CASSPGGETQYF

V gene: TRBV27
clone size: -
D gene: -
J gene: TRBJ1-4
CDR3 DNA: TGTGCCAGCGGCAGATCGGCAACTAATGAAAAACTGTTTTTT
CDR3 protein: CASGRSATNEKLFF

V gene: TRBV28
clone size: -
D gene: TRBD1
J gene: TRBJ1-2
CDR3 DNA: TGTGCCAGCAAGACAGGGAACGCGGATGGCTACACCTTC
CDR3 protein: CASKTGNADGYTF

V gene: TRBV18
clone size: -
D gene: TRBD1
J gene: TRBJ2-3
CDR3 DNA: TGTGCCAGCTCACTACAGGGGGCGAGAGGTACAGATACGCAGTATTTT
CDR3 protein: CASSLQGARGTDTQYF

V gene: TRBV9
clone size: -
D gene: TRBD1
J gene: TRBJ1-2
CDR3 DNA: TGTGCCAGCAGCCAGGGACAGGGGTATGGCTACACCTTC
CDR3 protein: CASSQGQGYGYTF

V gene: TRBV6-5
clone size: -
D gene: TRBD1
J gene: TRBJ2-2
CDR3 DNA: TGTGCCAGCAGTTTAAAAAGAACAGGGGGCAGCGGGGAGCTGTTTTTT
CDR3 protein: CASSLKRTGGSGELFF

V gene: TRBV6-6
clone size: -
D gene: -
J gene: TRBJ1-2
CDR3 DNA: TGTGCCAGCAGTTACAGTCTCACTGGTAACTATGGCTACACCTTC
CDR3 protein: CASSYSLTGNYGYTF

V gene: TRBV2
clone size: -
D gene: -
J gene: TRBJ2-7
CDR3 DNA: TGTGCCAGCAGGGCCGATCTGCGAGGGAACTACGAGCAGTACTTC
CDR3 protein: CASRADLRGNYEQYF

V gene: TRBV27
clone size: -
D gene: TRBD1
J gene: TRBJ2-3
CDR3 DNA: TGTGCCAGCAGTCGGGGACAGTTGCGCACAGATACGCAGTATTTT
CDR3 protein: CASSRGQLRTDTQYF

V gene: TRBV6-1
clone size: -
D gene: TRBD1
J gene: TRBJ1-1
CDR3 DNA: TGTGCCAGCAGTGAGCAGACACAGGGGGGGAACACTGAAGCTTTCTTT
CDR3 protein: CASSEQTQGGNTEAFF

V gene: TRBV5-4
clone size: -
D gene: -
J gene: TRBJ2-3
CDR3 DNA: TGTGCCAGCAGCCCCGGAGGTTTAGTCGCAGATACGCAGTATTTT
CDR3 protein: CASSPGGLVADTQYF

V gene: TRBV28
clone size: -
D gene: -
J gene: TRBJ1-6
CDR3 DNA: TGTGCCAGCACCCCTAGGGGCGGCTATAATTCACCCCTCCACTTT
CDR3 protein: CASTPRGGYNSPLHF

V gene: TRBV7-9
clone size: -
D gene: -
J gene: TRBJ2-7
CDR3 DNA: TGTGCCAGCAGCAACCGGGTGGAACGCCACGAGCAGTACTTC
CDR3 protein: CASSNRVERHEQYF

V gene: TRBV27
clone size: -
D gene: -
J gene: TRBJ1-1
CDR3 DNA: TGTGCCAGCAGCGGGTACACTGAAGCTTTCTTT
CDR3 protein: CASSGYTEAFF

V gene: TRBV7-9
clone size: -
D gene: -
J gene: TRBJ2-7
CDR3 DNA: TGTGCCAGCAGCAAAACCTACGAGCAGTACTTC
CDR3 protein: CASSKTYEQYF

V gene: TRBV19
clone size: -
D gene: TRBD1
J gene: TRBJ2-5
CDR3 DNA: TGTGCCAGTAAGGAGACAGGGGCAGGAGAGACCCAGTACTTC
CDR3 protein: CASKETGAGETQYF

V gene: TRBV13
clone size: -
D gene: TRBD2
J gene: TRBJ2-7
CDR3 DNA: TGTGCCAGCAGCTTATCGGGGGGAGGGGCCTACGAGCAGTACTTC
CDR3 protein: CASSLSGGGAYEQYF

V gene: TRBV19
clone size: -
D gene: -
J gene: TRBJ2-3
CDR3 DNA: TGTGCCAGTAGTATCCCAGGGGTCTCAGATACGCAGTATTTT
CDR3 protein: CASSIPGVSDTQYF

V gene: TRBV9
clone size: -
D gene: -
J gene: TRBJ2-2
CDR3 DNA: TGTGCCAGCAGTGCTACTGGGCTAGCGAGCACCGGGGAGCTGTTTTTT
CDR3 protein: CASSATGLASTGELFF

V gene: TRBV10-1
clone size: -
D gene: TRBD2
J gene: TRBJ2-4
CDR3 DNA: TGCGCCAGCAGTGGCGGGGAAGGCGGGAGTAGCTCTAAACAGTACTTC
CDR3 protein: CASSGGEGGSSSKQYF

V gene: TRBV7-7
clone size: once
D gene: -
J gene: TRBJ2-3
CDR3 DNA: TGTGCCAGCAGCTTATCGGCCCCAGGGGTGGATACGCAGTATTTT
CDR3 protein: CASSLSAPGVDTQYF

V gene: TRBV27
clone size: -
D gene: -
J gene: TRBJ1-4
CDR3 DNA: TGTGCCAGCAGTTTCTGGGGGGCTAATGAAAAACTGTTTTTT
CDR3 protein: CASSFWGANEKLFF

V gene: TRBV28
clone size: -
D gene: -
J gene: TRBJ2-7
CDR3 DNA: TGTGCCAGCAGTTTGCCCGGGACATCCTCCTACGAGCAGTACTTC
CDR3 protein: CASSLPGTSSYEQYF

V gene: TRBV19
clone size: -
D gene: TRBD2
J gene: TRBJ2-1
CDR3 DNA: TGTGCCAGTAGTATAAAGCGGGGGAGCAATGAGCAGTTCTTC
CDR3 protein: CASSIKRGSNEQFF

V gene: TRBV28
clone size: -
D gene: -
J gene: TRBJ2-7
CDR3 DNA: TGTGCCAGCAGTCCCGACGGGAGCTACGAGCAGTACTTC
CDR3 protein: CASSPDGSYEQYF

V gene: TRBV5-1
clone size: -
D gene: -
J gene: TRBJ2-5
CDR3 DNA: TGCGCCAGCACTCCGGGAGATTCAGAGACCCAGTACTTC
CDR3 protein: CASTPGDSETQYF

V gene: TRBV6-6
clone size: -
D gene: TRBD2
J gene: TRBJ2-1
CDR3 DNA: TGTGCCAGCAGTTACTCTCTAGCGGGAGTATCCCATGAGCAGTTCTTC
CDR3 protein: CASSYSLAGVSHEQFF

V gene: TRBV7-2
clone size: -
D gene: -
J gene: TRBJ2-1
CDR3 DNA: TGTGCCAGCAGCTCCGGGAGTTACAATGAGCAGTTCTTC
CDR3 protein: CASSSGSYNEQFF

V gene: TRBV30
clone size: -
D gene: -
J gene: TRBJ2-7
CDR3 DNA: TGTGCCTGGAGTGAAACCACAGGGTTCTCTGAGGACGAGCAGTACTTC
CDR3 protein: CAWSETTGFSEDEQYF

V gene: TRBV12-5
clone size: -
D gene: -
J gene: TRBJ2-3
CDR3 DNA: TGTGCTAGTGGCCCAGGGGTCACAGATACGCAGTATTTT
CDR3 protein: CASGPGVTDTQYF

V gene: TRBV18
clone size: -
D gene: TRBD1
J gene: TRBJ1-5
CDR3 DNA: TGTGCCAGCTCACCACGGACAGGGGTAGAACAGCCCCAGCATTTT
CDR3 protein: CASSPRTGVEQPQHF

V gene: TRBV9
clone size: -
D gene: TRBD2
J gene: TRBJ2-4
CDR3 DNA: TGTGCCAGCAGCGTAGTGTCTGCGGGAGACCTTGTGGCCAAAAACATTCAGTACTTC
CDR3 protein: CASSVVSAGDLVAKNIQYF

V gene: TRBV15
clone size: -
D gene: -
J gene: TRBJ1-5
CDR3 DNA: TGTGCCACCAGCGGGGCGAATCAGCCCCAGCATTTT
CDR3 protein: CATSGANQPQHF

V gene: TRBV5-1
clone size: -
D gene: -
J gene: TRBJ2-5
CDR3 DNA: TGCGCCAGCAGCTTGGCGGGTGAGACCCAGTACTTC
CDR3 protein: CASSLAGETQYF

V gene: TRBV2
clone size: -
D gene: TRBD2
J gene: TRBJ2-1
CDR3 DNA: TGTGCCAGTGGACGGGAGGGCCTTCAGGGCAATGAGCAGTTCTTC
CDR3 protein: CASGREGLQGNEQFF

V gene: TRBV28
clone size: -
D gene: TRBD1
J gene: TRBJ1-2
CDR3 DNA: TGTGCCAGCAGGCGGGACAGGGTACTTGTGGGCTACACCTTC
CDR3 protein: CASRRDRVLVGYTF

V gene: TRBV30
clone size: -
D gene: -
J gene: TRBJ2-7
CDR3 DNA: TGTGCCTCTGGGCGGAAGGGAAATCTCTACGAGCAGTACTTC
CDR3 protein: CASGRKGNLYEQYF

V gene: TRBV7-9
clone size: -
D gene: -
J gene: TRBJ2-3
CDR3 DNA: TGTGCCAGCAGCTTTAAGGGGAATCGTGATACGCAGTATTTT
CDR3 protein: CASSFKGNRDTQYF

V gene: TRBV18
clone size: -
D gene: TRBD1
J gene: TRBJ1-5
CDR3 DNA: TGTGCCAGCTCACCATTTTCGGACAGGGGGAACAATCAGCCCCAGCATTTT
CDR3 protein: CASSPFSDRGNNQPQHF